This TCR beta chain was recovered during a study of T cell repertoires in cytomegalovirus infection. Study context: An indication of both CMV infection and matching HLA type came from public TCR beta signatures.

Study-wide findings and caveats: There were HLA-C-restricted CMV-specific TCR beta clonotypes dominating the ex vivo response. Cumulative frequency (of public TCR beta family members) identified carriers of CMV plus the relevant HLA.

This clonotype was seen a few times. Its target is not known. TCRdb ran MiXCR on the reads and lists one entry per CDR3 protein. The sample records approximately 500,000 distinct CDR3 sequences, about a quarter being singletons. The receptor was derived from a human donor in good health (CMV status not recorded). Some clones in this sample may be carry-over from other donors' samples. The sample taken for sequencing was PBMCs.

The CDR3 coding sequence is TGTGCCAGCAGTCCGGGACTAGCGGGAGGGGGCAATGAGCAGTTCTTC. Protein: CASSPGLAGGGNEQFF. This chain uses TRBV12-3 or TRBV12-4 with TRBJ2-1, with 16 bases fitting TRBD2. V lost 5 bases to trimming and J lost 6 bases; unmatched junction nucleotides: 4. The CDR3 is 16 residues long.